This T cell receptor beta chain was sequenced for a study of chemoradiotherapy in HPV16-positive cancers. Repeated repertoire sampling spanned the course of chemoradiotherapy. Assay: immunoSEQ multiplex PCR; the TCRdb copy retains only in-frame clones and omits some. The sample has under 85,000 clones, almost 90% seen once; the top ten hold around 3.8%. The TCR originated in a human donor with HPV-associated anogenital cancer. The sample in question was blood, obtained from a patient who underwent chemoradiotherapy.

Written as DNA, the CDR3 is TGTGCCACCAGCAGCCAGCAGACCTACGAGCAGTACTTC. Protein: CATSSQQTYEQYF. V usage is TRBV15 and J usage is TRBJ2-5; D is unclear. The J call is in doubt because the DNA end fits TRBJ2-7 better. Germline V gene lookup returns CDR1 LNHNV and CDR2 YYDKDF (reference sequence). This CDR3 region has 13 residues.